This TCR beta chain originates from a study of beta chain features in type 1 diabetes (dated by TCRdb to 2016 to 2019). Context from the whole study: No differences in mean age, gender distribution, total cell number or subset yield were found between patients and healthy donors. A total of about 100 million sorted cells were examined across all samples, and RNA yield correlated strongly with the number of cells per subset. The study compared TCRB repertoires of sorted circulating CD4+ T cell subsets between recently diagnosed type 1 diabetes patients and matched healthy donors. Regulatory and stem cell-like memory subsets were obtained from only 8 patients and roughly eight healthy donors, while naive and central memory subsets were obtained from all 30 or so donors.

Overall study outcomes, separate from this receptor: Because the HLA sub-analyses included only small numbers of individuals, any influence of HLA type on TCRB rearrangement was left unresolved. Shorter templates might be favored by PCR, yet because patient and control samples were amplified and corrected together, any such skew would affect both groups equally. Sequencing cDNA rather than genomic DNA could over-represent highly expressing activated cells, although activation and CD3 levels did not differ between groups. Naive, central memory and regulatory TCRB repertoires appeared to be more alike among patients than among healthy donors. At VDJ recombination sites, patients with type 1 diabetes made fewer insertions and deleted more nucleotides, a pattern implying thymic rearrangement abnormalities. Type 1 diabetes patients showed a moderate but significant shortening of TCRB CDR3 length in all four CD4+ subsets.

About this clone itself: Its antigen target is currently unknown. No much larger clonotype is one base removed from it; base qualities were not supplied.

A single peripheral blood draw of approximately 0.11 L on average was collected from each donor into heparinised tubes. A BD FACSAria II was used to sort naive, central memory, regulatory and stem cell-like memory CD4+ T cells with a panel that included CD45RO, CCR7, CD25, CD127, CD95 and CD27. All sorted populations exceeded 95% purity. Right away, PBMCs were isolated by Lymphoprep density gradient centrifugation and were stained directly, with no culture step. Samples were stained and sorted in pairs, with one healthy donor and one patient per experiment, so that batch effects were minimized. The entire isolated RNA was reverse transcribed using the High Capacity cDNA Reverse Transcription Kit, and thus expressed TCRB transcripts were sequenced. Deep immunoSEQ sequencing was performed on naive, central memory and regulatory T cell samples, with an average of around 3.4 million total reads per sample. Sorted cells were lysed in RLT buffer and RNA was extracted with DNase-treated RNeasy Micro or Mini kits, depending on cell number. Each cell subset was processed on its own to prevent cross-contamination, while patient and healthy donor samples were processed together. Using the immunoSEQ multiplex PCR, TCRB sequences were amplified from cDNA into 87-bp fragments spanning the CDR3 region. Sequencing of the amplicons was performed on the Illumina HiSeq platform. The paper's processing steps were these. PCR bias was computationally corrected using synthetic template baselines, reads within Hamming distance 2 were collapsed, and singletons that could not be merged were discarded. Reads were aligned against IMGT so that V, D and J genes, CDR3 length and insertions or deletions at six rearrangement sites could be assigned. Within each subset, clonotype counts were normalized to the number of sorted cells before true diversity and Gini coefficients were calculated with the tcR R package. The overlap coefficient, calculated on TCRB nucleotide sequences, was used to quantify repertoire sharing. As a proxy for the pre-selection repertoire, out-of-frame TCRB sequences from naive cells were analyzed. TCRdb obtained this table from immuneACCESS and retained in-frame rearrangements with V and J assigned. These tables miss some clones; where compared with another copy, unresolved V genes account for less than half of the shortfall, and the remainder is unexplained. V and J calls and clone size are copied from that table; D and trimming were computed from the DNA. The sample profile shows about 270,000 clones; roughly an eighth of them were found once. The top ten hold around 0.016% of the sample.

V and J lose 3 bases and 1 base, and a span of 9 bases separates them. For CDR1 and CDR2, the germline V gene lists LGHNA and YSLEER. The CDR3 has 14 amino acids, counting the end cysteine and phenylalanine. Only the CDR3 DNA is retained, 42 bases long and in frame from the first base. This receptor was identified in a man aged 25-45 years with type 1 diabetes. Sequenced input: naive CD4+ T cells from blood. The cell subset or site tag for this specimen amounts to: true naive CD4+ T cells. The chain is assembled from TRBV4-3 and TRBJ1-1; no confident D gene assignment can be made. The DNA sequence is TGCGCCAGCAGCCACCTCCGGGAGAACACTGAAGCTTTCTTT. This encodes CASSHLRENTEAFF.